This T cell receptor (beta chain) is drawn from a study of blood T cell repertoires in COVID-19. Study overall: The United States, Italy and Spain provided the acute and convalescent COVID-19 samples. T cells, B-cell-depleted T cells, or PBMCs provided the cDNA or gDNA that served as material.

Original data processing: Quantification of nucleated cells was approximated via reference gene primer amplification. Repertoires were generated with immunoSEQ multiplex PCR, while TCRdb's copy carries only in-frame clones and drops some. That table gives V, J and clone size, and the DNA gave D and trimming. The repertoire holds about 210,000 clones, with 83% as singletons. In germline, CDR1 is KGHSH, CDR2 LQKENI. The CDR3 is 14 residues long. V dropped 3 bases and J dropped 1 base, with 9 bases sitting between them. The origin of this receptor is a man aged 50 to 59 with active or convalescent COVID-19. The chain carries TRBV18 and TRBJ1-1; D call uncertain. Sequencing was carried out using peripheral blood. The CDR3 protein is CASSPLTRNTEAFF. The DNA for the CDR3 is TGTGCCAGCTCACCGCTGACAAGGAACACTGAAGCTTTCTTT.